Below, one TCR beta chain is given with its context. The target of this receptor is not known. Base qualities are not at hand, and no much larger clone is one base apart. V and J lose 1 base and 7 bases, and a span of 16 bases separates them. The germline V gene (reference sequence) supplies CDR1 DFQATT and CDR2 SNEGSKA. The CDR3 runs 14 amino acids, cysteine and phenylalanine included. Only CDR3 DNA remains: 42 bases, in frame from the first base. The sample comes from a study of response to subunit inactivated influenza vaccine (dated by TCRdb to between 2018 and 2020). In terms of the full investigation: Deep quantitative profiling of the T cell receptor repertoire was used in the study to follow responses to a trivalent subunit inactivated influenza vaccine. On the study overall, not on this receptor specifically: According to the authors, only a limited number of new T cells may be recruited by each seasonal influenza vaccination.

The library was obtained by RT-PCR. This sample was sequenced with an Illumina HiSeq 2500. The raw public data were reprocessed by TCRdb itself: fastp quality trimming at Q25, MiXCR clonotype calling, in-frame beta chains only. Each entry is one CDR3 protein sequence, shown with its most common DNA and genes. This sample gives a few hundred thousand distinct CDR3 sequences in total; about 14% of them show up just once. 8.5% to 14% of the sample is in the top ten clones. The specimen was PBMCs from blood, collected about 11 days after vaccination. The sequence derives from a man over 45 who received an inactivated influenza vaccine. Donor details come from another sample of the same person, matched by shared clones. This chain joins TRBV20-1 to TRBJ1-1, with no reliable assignment of the D segment. The CDR3 region reads CSARVPNGDFEAFF. The DNA sequence is given as TGCAGTGCTAGAGTTCCGAACGGAGATTTTGAAGCTTTCTTT.